The 29 T cell receptor beta chains reported below all come from one sample, sequenced in a study of response to subunit inactivated influenza vaccine. TCRdb re-called the RT-PCR reads through MiXCR, storing one row per CDR3 protein. The data show fewer than 600,000 distinct CDR3 sequences, about 7.2% seen once. Material: PBMCs from blood, obtained roughly 24 months after vaccination. These receptors were taken from a man aged 45-69 years who received an inactivated influenza vaccine.

J is TRBJ2-3 and V is TRBV5-1, with D possibly called TRBD1 or TRBD2 (6 bases each). This CDR3 is built from 17 residues. The V gene lost 3 bases and the J gene lost 5 bases, with 22 bases spanning the gap. CDR1 and CDR2 (germline): SGHRS, YFSETQ. CDR3: CASSSLLPGEGGDTQYF. CDR3 sequence (DNA): TGCGCCAGCAGCTCGTTACTCCCGGGAGAGGGGGGAGATACGCAGTATTTT.

This clonotype showed up many times. The chain combines TRBV24-1 with TRBJ2-1; D not certain. The V and J ends lost 1 base and 0 bases respectively, with 12 bases between them. The CDR3 totals 17 residues. CDR1 is KGHDR, CDR2 SFDVKD, per germline. CDR3 bases: TGTGCCACCAGTGATTTTCGTGGTAAGGGCTCCTACAATGAGCAGTTCTTC. Translation: CATSDFRGKGSYNEQFF.

This clonotype has just a few counts. For the CDR3, the DNA is TGCGCCAGCAGCTGGACAGGGGGCCGAGAGACCCAGTACTTC. Residues: CASSWTGGRETQYF. This chain joins TRBV5-1 and TRBJ2-5; 11 bases map to TRBD1. Trimming at V came to 3 bases and at J to 4 bases, leaving 2 bases not matched to a gene. The CDR3 spans 14 residues. Germline CDR1 and CDR2: SGHRS and YFSETQ. The full variable domain, its missing parts supplied by reference TRBV5-1 and TRBJ2-5, is KAGVTQTPRYLIKTRGQQVTLSCSPISGHRSVSWYQQTPGQGLQFLFEYFSETQRNKGNFPGRFSGRQFSNSRSEMNVSTLELGDSALYLCASSWTGGRETQYFGPGTRLLVL.

This clonotype has a handful of counts. The CDR3 loop is CASSSDGTGLTNEKLFF. In nucleotides, the CDR3 is TGTGCCAGCAGTTCGGACGGTACAGGGCTAACTAATGAAAAACTGTTTTTT. The rearrangement uses TRBV27 and TRBJ1-4; possible D gene TRBD1, 6 bases. The ends were cut back, 4 bases at V and 1 base at J, with 16 bases in the middle. Germline V gene sequence: CDR1 MNHEY, CDR2 SMNVEV (reference sequence). The CDR3 is made up of 17 amino acids.

V is TRBV5-4 and J is TRBJ2-4, with D hard to call. The CDR3 loop spans 14 amino acids. Germline V gene lookup returns CDR1 SGHNT and CDR2 YYREEE (reference sequence). The V end was cut by 0 bases, the J end by 1 base, with 5 bases between. This CDR3 reads CASSLDVAKNIQYF. CDR3 coding DNA: TGTGCCAGCAGCTTGGACGTGGCCAAAAACATTCAGTACTTC.

The chain employs TRBV12-3 or TRBV12-4 and TRBJ2-2, with 7 bases fitting TRBD1. J was trimmed by 6 bases and V by 0 bases; bases with no gene match: 10. The CDR3 loop spans 17 amino acids. CDR3 bases: TGTGCCAGCAGTTTAGCGCTTGGGTGGACAGGTGCCGGGGAGCTGTTTTTT. Its protein product is CASSLALGWTGAGELFF.

This clonotype has ten or more counts. The rearrangement uses TRBV3-1 and TRBJ2-3, with 9 bases aligning to TRBD2. Looked up from germline, CDR1 is LGHDT and CDR2 is YNNKEL (reference sequence). V dropped 4 bases and J dropped 10; count of bases not matched to a gene: 6. The CDR3 is 13 amino acids. Here the CDR3 DNA reads TGTGCCAGCAGCCTAGCGGGGGACGAGTCGCAGTATTTT. This codes for CASSLAGDESQYF.

This clonotype was seen ten or more times. This sequence joins TRBV5-1 and TRBJ2-7; perhaps TRBD1 as D (6 bases). V lost 4 bases, J lost 4 bases, and 18 bases lay in between. Germline loops: CDR1 SGHRS, CDR2 YFSETQ. CDR3 length: 15 amino acids. The DNA for the CDR3 is TGCGCCAGCAGCCCCGCATCCGGGACAACTTACGAGCAGTACTTC. Protein product: CASSPASGTTYEQYF. The full variable domain, with the rest looked up from reference TRBV5-1 and TRBJ2-7, is KAGVTQTPRYLIKTRGQQVTLSCSPISGHRSVSWYQQTPGQGLQFLFEYFSETQRNKGNFPGRFSGRQFSNSRSEMNVSTLELGDSALYLCASSPASGTTYEQYFGPGTRLTVT.

This clonotype has more than one count but fewer than ten. This rearrangement joins TRBV20-1 to TRBJ2-7, with 8 bases aligning to TRBD2. The CDR3 runs 14 residues. After removal of 6 bases from V and 2 bases from J, the junction contained 9 bases not matched to a gene. Germline CDR1 is DFQATT and CDR2 is SNEGSKA (reference sequence). As DNA, the CDR3 is TGCAGTGCGGCCAGCGGGAGACTCCCCTACGAGCAGTACTTC. Translated, it gives CSAASGRLPYEQYF.

Turning to this clonotype: A junction end diverges from the germline sequence, so it may reflect a read error. The rearrangement joins TRBV10-3 to TRBJ1-1; no firm D call. The CDR3 length is 13 residues. Germline CDR1 reads ENHRY; CDR2 reads SYGVKD. Here the CDR3 reads CAIRESPGTEAFF. DNA of the CDR3: TGTGCCATCAGAGAGTCGCCTGGAACTGAAGCTTTCTTT.

The V and J genes are TRBV7-9 and TRBJ1-5; tentative D call: TRBD1 (5 bases). Trimming cost V 5 bases and J 2 bases, with 13 bases left between them. This CDR3 spans 15 amino acids. Germline V gene data show CDR1 as SEHNR and CDR2 as FQNEAQ (reference sequence). CDR3 amino acids: CASSPIGGGNQPQHF. The DNA for the CDR3 is TGTGCCAGCAGCCCAATCGGGGGAGGCAATCAGCCCCAGCATTTT.

This clonotype has a handful of counts. V usage is TRBV6-6 and J usage is TRBJ1-1; 7 bases fit TRBD1. The junction had 2 bases not matched to a gene; V was cut back by 3 bases and J by 7 bases. CDR1 and CDR2 from the germline V gene are MNHNY and SVGAGI (reference sequence). This CDR3 region has 12 residues. In nucleotides, the CDR3 is TGTGCCAGCAGTTATAGGACAGGTGAAGCTTTCTTT. It specifies CASSYRTGEAFF.

This clonotype was seen more than once but under ten times. The rearrangement uses TRBV20-1 and TRBJ1-2; D is possibly TRBD1 (5 bases). The germline V gene has CDR1 DFQATT and CDR2 SNEGSKA (reference sequence). V dropped 4 bases and J dropped 5 bases, with 20 bases sitting between them. This CDR3 contains 15 residues. The CDR3 DNA reads as TGCAGTGCTACCCGCAAGGACACGTACTCGTATGGCTACACCTTC. Its protein is CSATRKDTYSYGYTF.

In its sample, this clonotype was seen a few times. The rearrangement links TRBV5-1 to TRBJ2-1; no firm D call. Germline V gene lookup returns CDR1 SGHRS and CDR2 YFSETQ. V was clipped by 4 bases and J by 0 bases, with 11 bases between them. The length of the CDR3 is 15 residues. CDR3 sequence (DNA): TGCGCCAGCAGCCCACGGGTGAGCTCCTACAATGAGCAGTTCTTC. It encodes CASSPRVSSYNEQFF.

This clonotype occurred a few times. J is TRBJ2-1 and V is TRBV7-9; TRBD1 or TRBD2 may be the D gene (5 bases each). Trimming shortened V by 0 bases and J by 5 bases, and 8 bases separated the two germline ends. Per germline, CDR1 SEHNR and CDR2 FQNEAQ (reference sequence). CDR3 length: 14 residues. This CDR3 reads CASSLAGRNNEQFF. The CDR3 nucleotides read TGTGCCAGCAGCTTAGCGGGACGCAACAATGAGCAGTTCTTC.

This clonotype has a count of ten or more. V and J are TRBV2 and TRBJ2-7; 7 bases are a match to TRBD1. The CDR3 has 12 residues. The trim removed 8 bases at V and 4 bases at J, leaving 5 bases unmatched. Germline V gives CDR1 SNHLY, CDR2 FYNNEI. CDR3 region: CASGLTGYEQYF. In DNA form, the CDR3 reads TGTGCCAGCGGGTTGACAGGGTACGAGCAGTACTTC.

This clonotype was observed many times. The chain uses TRBV5-1 and TRBJ2-1; TRBD2 agrees at 8 bases. The ends lost 1 base at V and 10 bases at J; junction bases unmatched: 13. Looked up from germline, CDR1 is SGHRS and CDR2 is YFSETQ. The CDR3 has 16 residues. As DNA, the CDR3 is TGCGCCAGCAGCTTGAATTACGGACTAGCCCGCCGGGAGCAGTTCTTC. Translating it yields CASSLNYGLARREQFF.

The chain is built from TRBV7-9 and TRBJ2-7; a weak D match, TRBD2 (5 bases). V was clipped by 1 base and J by 6 bases, with 10 bases between them. Germline CDR1 is SEHNR and CDR2 is FQNEAQ (reference sequence). CDR3 length equals 13 residues. The CDR3 region is CASSLVSSGEQYF. CDR3 DNA sequence: TGTGCCAGCAGCTTAGTCTCCAGCGGCGAGCAGTACTTC.

This rearrangement joins TRBV6-2 or TRBV6-3 to TRBJ2-7, with D possibly matching TRBD2 (6 bases). There are 13 residues in the CDR3. V was cut by 8 bases and J by 2 bases, with 13 bases left in between. CDR1 is MNHEY, CDR2 SVGEGT, per germline. The CDR3 bases are TGTGCCAGCCGAACTAGCCGCGCCTACGAGCAGTACTTC. Protein sequence: CASRTSRAYEQYF.

In this sample, this clonotype turned up many times. The chain recombines TRBV5-1 with TRBJ2-7; 9 positions match TRBD1. The CDR3 consists of 14 residues. From germline, CDR1 is SGHRS and CDR2 YFSETQ. V shed 4 bases, J shed 7 bases, and the junction held 9 bases outside the gene matches. The CDR3 sequence is CASSPVGQGREQYF. The CDR3 bases are TGCGCCAGCAGCCCTGTCGGACAGGGGAGAGAGCAGTACTTC.

The V gene is TRBV24-1, the J gene TRBJ2-1; 14 bases line up with TRBD2. With 3 bases clipped from V and 8 bases from J, the junction kept 8 bases outside the gene matches. The CDR3 sequence is 17 residues long. From germline, CDR1 is KGHDR and CDR2 SFDVKD. The chain's CDR3 is CATSDPGTSGSYDEQFF. CDR3 in DNA: TGTGCCACCAGTGATCCCGGGACTAGCGGGAGTTACGATGAGCAGTTCTTC.

A few counts support this clonotype. This chain connects TRBV5-1 to TRBJ1-2; 7 bases map to TRBD1. CDR3 length: 14 amino acids. Losses at the gene ends were 3 bases for V and 7 bases for J; bases not matched to a gene: 9. Germline values: CDR1 SGHRS, CDR2 YFSETQ. In DNA, the CDR3 is TGCGCCAGCAGCTCAACAAGACAGGGAGGTGGCTACACCTTC. Translated: CASSSTRQGGGYTF.

This chain uses TRBV20-1 with TRBJ2-1; TRBD2 aligns across 11 bases. Germline CDR1 DFQATT, CDR2 SNEGSKA (reference sequence). The CDR3 totals 17 residues. The J segment lost 0 bases and the V segment lost 1 base, leaving 5 bases of the junction unmatched. This CDR3 reads CSARGPGLAVSYNEQFF. DNA of the CDR3: TGCAGTGCTAGAGGCCCGGGACTAGCGGTCTCCTACAATGAGCAGTTCTTC.

The V gene is TRBV13, the J gene TRBJ2-2; the D gene is possibly TRBD1 (5 bases). The germline V gene encodes CDR1 PRHDT and CDR2 FYEKMQ (reference sequence). The CDR3 has 17 residues. The ends were cut back, 8 bases at V and 0 bases at J, with 19 bases in the middle. The CDR3 DNA is TGTGCCAGCGGGTCGACAGCGACCCCACCGAACACCGGGGAGCTGTTTTTT. This gives the protein CASGSTATPPNTGELFF.

This clonotype has more than one count but fewer than ten. The rearrangement links TRBV7-2 to TRBJ2-1; TRBD2 agrees at 12 bases. After removal of 4 bases from V and 6 bases from J, the junction contained 10 bases not matched to a gene. The CDR3 has 17 residues. Per the germline V gene, CDR1 is SGHTA and CDR2 is FQGNSA. CDR3 loop: CASSSQRTSGIPNEQFF. The CDR3 DNA reads TGTGCCAGCAGCTCTCAGAGGACTAGCGGGATCCCCAATGAGCAGTTCTTC.

This clonotype was counted at least ten times. This chain connects TRBV20-1 to TRBJ1-2, with D possibly being TRBD1 (5 bases). The CDR3 length is 11 residues. Trimming stripped 7 bases from V and 6 bases from J, with 12 bases between. The germline V gene has CDR1 DFQATT and CDR2 SNEGSKA (reference sequence). The CDR3 loop is CSGDVTNGYTF. The CDR3 nucleotides are TGCAGTGGGGACGTGACCAATGGCTACACCTTC.

This clonotype was counted between two and nine times. The chain links TRBV18 to TRBJ2-1, with 8 bases that match TRBD2. The CDR3 length is 15 residues. From germline, CDR1 is KGHSH and CDR2 LQKENI. The trim removed 1 base at V and 10 bases at J, leaving 9 bases unmatched. CDR3 sequence: CASSPQAGEPEEQFF. In nucleotides, the CDR3 is TGTGCCAGCTCACCACAAGCGGGGGAACCCGAGGAGCAGTTCTTC.

This sequence joins TRBV3-1 and TRBJ2-1, with 10 bases identical to TRBD2. From germline, CDR1 is LGHDT and CDR2 YNNKEL (reference sequence). V shed 4 bases, J shed 3 bases, and the junction held 6 bases outside the gene matches. CDR3 length: 16 residues. CDR3 in amino acids: CASSPGTSVSYNEQFF. The CDR3 region has the DNA TGTGCCAGCAGCCCCGGGACTAGCGTCAGCTACAATGAGCAGTTCTTC.

The sample holds many counts of this clonotype. The V call is TRBV12-3 or TRBV12-4, the J call TRBJ1-4; D remains ambiguous. V lost 8 bases and J lost 10, with 14 bases in between. CDR3 length: 12 residues. CDR3: CASRKIEGKLFF. In nucleotides, the CDR3 is TGTGCCAGCCGAAAAATAGAGGGAAAACTGTTTTTT.